This T cell receptor beta chain was sequenced in a study of PD-1 blockade in classical Hodgkin lymphoma. Profiled with immunoSEQ multiplex PCR; TCRdb holds only in-frame clones, not every one. The sample lists about 60,000 clones, more than 80% occurring once. This CDR3 is built from 14 residues. The V and J ends lost 3 bases and 5 bases respectively, with 11 bases between them. CDR1 is LGHNT and CDR2 is FRNRAP in the germline V gene. Sample time point: cycle 4 day 1 (C4D1), after less than 7 weeks of nivolumab. All trial patients relapsed after autologous stem cell transplantation. This specimen was peripheral blood mononuclear cells (PBMCs), taken before the fourth cycle of nivolumab. The V and J genes are TRBV12-5 and TRBJ1-5; TRBD1 might be the D (6 bases). This sequence originates from a human donor with classical Hodgkin lymphoma. This CDR3 reads CASGFGDTHQPQHF. The CDR3 coding sequence is TGTGCTAGTGGTTTTGGGGACACACATCAGCCCCAGCATTTT.